A selection of T cell receptor beta chains follows, all from one sample in a study of beta chain features in type 1 diabetes. The assay was immunoSEQ multiplex PCR, and TCRdb's table has in-frame clones only and misses some. The sample includes roughly 330,000 clones, roughly 14% of them seen just once. Sequencing was done on a sample of naive CD4+ T cells from blood. The source is a woman under 30 with type 1 diabetes. The CDR3 runs from the conserved cysteine through the conserved F or W. D genes are given only for firm matches. Size values are once, few and many counts, or a class for expanded clones, and some rows have none.

>TRBD2|.|TRBV5-1|TRBJ2-1|16
CASSRSGTSVKNEQFF
TGCGCCAGCAGCAGATCCGGGACTAGCGTCAAAAATGAGCAGTTCTTC
>.|few|TRBV30|TRBJ1-2|13
CAWSGLLTYGYTF
TGTGCCTGGAGTGGACTCTTAACCTATGGCTACACCTTC
>.|.|TRBV2|TRBJ1-2|14
CASSEGGGGYGYTF
TGTGCCAGCAGTGAAGGGGGAGGAGGCTATGGCTACACCTTC
>TRBD2|.|TRBV6-5|TRBJ2-1|14
CASSPPGGSHEQFF
TGTGCCAGCAGCCCCCCGGGCGGGAGTCATGAGCAGTTCTTC
>TRBD2|.|TRBV15|TRBJ2-1|15
CATSRAGGRDNEQFF
TGTGCCACCAGCAGAGCGGGAGGGCGGGACAATGAGCAGTTCTTC
>.|.|TRBV7-3|TRBJ2-3|14
CASSPGLSTDTQYF
TGTGCCAGCAGCCCAGGCTTGAGCACAGATACGCAGTATTTT
>.|few|TRBV7-2|TRBJ2-1|13
CASSLVQFDEQFF
TGTGCCAGCAGCTTAGTACAATTCGATGAGCAGTTCTTC
>TRBD2|.|TRBV15|TRBJ2-1|16
CATSRGGFANGNEQFF
TGTGCCACCAGCAGGGGAGGGTTCGCTAACGGGAATGAGCAGTTCTTC
>TRBD1|few|TRBV6-5|TRBJ1-2|12
CASSSGGGGYTF
TGTGCCAGCAGCTCAGGGGGCGGTGGCTACACCTTC
>TRBD2|few|TRBV28|TRBJ2-7|16
CASSLLGTSGRYEQYF
TGTGCCAGCAGTTTACTAGGGACTAGCGGGAGGTACGAGCAGTACTTC
>TRBD2|few|TRBV4-3|TRBJ2-5|16
CASSQELAGNQETQYF
TGCGCCAGCAGCCAAGAACTAGCGGGGAACCAAGAGACCCAGTACTTC
>TRBD2|.|TRBV7-3|TRBJ2-1|18
CASSLTPRSSGEYNEQFF
TGTGCCAGCAGCTTAACCCCCCGCTCTAGCGGGGAGTACAATGAGCAGTTCTTC
>TRBD1|few|TRBV5-4|TRBJ1-2|13
CASSLETGRGYTF
TGTGCCAGCAGCTTAGAGACAGGGCGAGGCTACACCTTC
>TRBD1|.|TRBV10-3|TRBJ2-7|14
CATQTGVLTYEQYF
TGTGCCACCCAGACAGGGGTCTTAACCTACGAGCAGTACTTC
>.|.|TRBV11-3|TRBJ2-3|14
CASSSTESTDTQYF
TGTGCCAGCAGTTCTACCGAGTCCACAGATACGCAGTATTTT
>TRBD1|.|TRBV7-9|TRBJ1-2|14
CASSLRDRNYGYTF
TGTGCCAGCAGCTTACGGGACAGAAACTATGGCTACACCTTC
>TRBD2|.|TRBV11-2|TRBJ2-3|18
CASSLVVSSGRLTDTQYF
TGTGCCAGCAGCTTAGTGGTCTCTAGCGGGAGGCTAACAGATACGCAGTATTTT
>TRBD1|.|TRBV27|TRBJ2-7|12
CASSPKQGRQYF
TGTGCCAGCAGCCCTAAACAGGGGCGGCAGTACTTC
>TRBD2|few|TRBV5-4|TRBJ2-5|15
CASSILAGGPETQYF
TGTGCCAGCAGCATACTAGCGGGAGGGCCGGAGACCCAGTACTTC
>TRBD2|.|TRBV5-1|TRBJ2-5|15
CASSFSGRRGETQYF
TGCGCCAGCAGCTTCAGCGGGAGGAGAGGAGAGACCCAGTACTTC
>.|.|TRBV25-1|TRBJ2-4|15
CASSDPRGSKNIQYF
TGTGCCAGCAGTGACCCGAGGGGGTCCAAAAACATTCAGTACTTC
>.|.|TRBV7-9|TRBJ2-1|14
CASTGGRRGDEQFF
TGTGCCAGTACCGGGGGACGGAGAGGCGATGAGCAGTTCTTC
>.|.|TRBV28|TRBJ1-5|13
CASSLRVAQPQHF
TGTGCCAGCAGTTTGAGGGTAGCCCAGCCCCAGCATTTT
>.|.|TRBV25-1|TRBJ2-2|13
CASRTSGTGELFF
TGTGCCAGTCGCACTTCGGGAACCGGGGAGCTGTTTTTT
>TRBD2|few|TRBV9|TRBJ2-2|16
CASRRGLAGDTGELFF
TGTGCCAGCAGGAGGGGACTAGCGGGAGACACCGGGGAGCTGTTTTTT
>TRBD2|few|TRBV4-1|TRBJ2-1|18
CASSQGFRRTSGNNEQFF
TGCGCCAGCAGCCAAGGCTTCCGTAGGACTAGCGGAAACAATGAGCAGTTCTTC
>.|few|TRBV11-2|TRBJ2-7|13
CASSRQYSYEQYF
TGTGCCAGCAGCCGACAATACTCCTACGAGCAGTACTTC
>.|few|TRBV7-2|TRBJ1-1|11
CASSSNTEAFF
TGTGCCAGCAGCTCTAACACTGAAGCTTTCTTT
>.|.|TRBV30|TRBJ2-7|12
CAWSLGGYEQYF
TGTGCCTGGAGCCTCGGGGGCTACGAGCAGTACTTC
>TRBD1|few|TRBV30|TRBJ1-3|17
CAWSVQRTGGSGNTIYF
TGTGCCTGGAGTGTACAAAGGACAGGGGGCTCTGGAAACACCATATATTTT
>TRBD1|few|TRBV18|TRBJ1-5|15
CASSRGQGSNQPQHF
TGTGCCAGCTCACGAGGACAGGGGAGCAATCAGCCCCAGCATTTT
>.|few|TRBV5-1|TRBJ1-1|15
CASSLVRGDDTEAFF
TGCGCCAGCAGCTTGGTACGGGGGGATGACACTGAAGCTTTCTTT
>TRBD2|.|TRBV2|TRBJ2-5|14
CASKGGLASETQYF
TGTGCCAGCAAGGGAGGACTAGCGTCGGAGACCCAGTACTTC
>TRBD2|.|TRBV28|TRBJ2-7|15
CASSLGGSYSYEQYF
TGTGCCAGCAGTTTAGGCGGGAGTTATTCCTACGAGCAGTACTTC
>.|.|TRBV7-2|TRBJ1-4|14
CASSRKAGGEKLFF
TGTGCCAGCAGCCGTAAAGCGGGGGGGGAAAAACTGTTTTTT
>.|few|TRBV7-9|TRBJ1-2|15
CASSPQGRAFDGYTF
TGTGCCAGCAGCCCCCAGGGCAGGGCCTTCGATGGCTACACCTTC
>TRBD1|.|TRBV5-4|TRBJ1-1|15
CASSTGQGSRTEAFF
TGTGCCAGCAGCACGGGACAGGGATCGAGGACTGAAGCTTTCTTT
>TRBD2|few|TRBV6-6|TRBJ2-1|13
CASRLAGGHEQFF
TGTGCCAGCAGGCTAGCGGGAGGGCATGAGCAGTTCTTC
>.|.|TRBV6-1|TRBJ2-5|12
CASSRGRETQYF
TGTGCCAGCAGTCGAGGGAGGGAGACCCAGTACTTC
>.|few|TRBV15|TRBJ1-1|15
CATSKMPTMNTEAFF
TGTGCCACCAGCAAAATGCCGACTATGAACACTGAAGCTTTCTTT
>TRBD1|.|TRBV5-1|TRBJ1-1|15
CASSLGQGDGTEAFF
TGCGCCAGCAGCTTGGGACAGGGAGACGGCACTGAAGCTTTCTTT